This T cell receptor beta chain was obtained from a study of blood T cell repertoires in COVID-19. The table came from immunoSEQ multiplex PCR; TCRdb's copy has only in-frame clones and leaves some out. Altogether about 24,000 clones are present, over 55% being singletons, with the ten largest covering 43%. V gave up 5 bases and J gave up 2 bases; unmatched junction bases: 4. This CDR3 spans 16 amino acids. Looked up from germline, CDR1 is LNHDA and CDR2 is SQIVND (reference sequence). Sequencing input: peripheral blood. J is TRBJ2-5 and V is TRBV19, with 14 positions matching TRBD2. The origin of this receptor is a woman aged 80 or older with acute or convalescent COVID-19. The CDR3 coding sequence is TGTGCCAGTAGTTCCGGACTAGCGGGAGGTCAAGAGACCCAGTACTTC. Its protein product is CASSSGLAGGQETQYF.